This entry concerns a single T cell receptor (beta chain). Its cognate antigen is unknown. These data originate in a study of OX40 agonist ivuxolimab in advanced cancers. About the research overall: An anti-OX40 (CD134) antibody with agonistic activity, ivuxolimab, was administered to patients. From about 23 to 85 years was the age range, with a mean of around 60 years, and nearly 85% were male. The study enrolled dose-escalation patients with hepatocellular carcinoma, melanoma, renal cell or head and neck cancer.

Whole-study findings and limits: CD8+ T cells averaged more expanded clones than CD4+.

The CDR3 is 15 residues long. Germline values: CDR1 LNHDA, CDR2 SQIVND (reference sequence). With V trimmed by 3 bases and J by 4 bases, 9 bases remained unmatched. Clones were read by immunoSEQ multiplex PCR, and TCRdb kept only the in-frame ones, dropping some. Here the sample spans over 10,000 clones, roughly 82% being singletons. V gene TRBV19 combines with J gene TRBJ2-7; 7 nucleotides line up with TRBD2. The sequenced sample was CD4+ or CD8+ T cells sorted from blood, obtained in a trial of the OX40 agonist ivuxolimab. This TCR was recovered from an adult with an advanced solid tumor such as melanoma, head and neck, liver or kidney cancer. Here the CDR3 reads CASSMSSSGGYEQYF. Here the CDR3 DNA reads TGTGCCAGTAGTATGTCTTCTAGCGGAGGATACGAGCAGTACTTC.